Described below is a single T cell receptor (beta chain) sequence and its context. Its target is unknown. The data are from a study of persistence of HIV-infected CD4 T cells. For the study at large: Donors had been on suppressive ART for a median of roughly 8 years.

This CDR3 comprises 12 residues. The V gene lost 5 bases and the J gene lost 12 bases, with 16 bases spanning the gap. Cells were stimulated with overlapping HIV-1 Gag 15-mer peptides. Sorted nonresponding memory CD4+ T cells were CD40L-negative, CD69-negative, CD45RO-high. Inclusion required CMV-positive serology and CD4+ counts above 400 cells/uL. Sequencing used immunoSEQ version 4 in survey mode. Assay used: immunoSEQ multiplex PCR; TCRdb lists only in-frame clones, some missing. Among tens of thousands of clones listed, over 60% were seen once. This receptor was identified in an adult man with HIV who was CMV-seropositive. This material consisted of CD4+ T cells sorted from PBMCs after approximately 19-hour stimulation, taken from a patient who received antiretroviral therapy. This rearrangement joins TRBV12-3 or TRBV12-4 to TRBJ1-1, with D tentatively TRBD1 (6 bases). The CDR3: CASSGGHPRSFF. In nucleotides, the CDR3 is TGTGCCAGCAGTGGGGGACATCCGAGGTCTTTCTTT.